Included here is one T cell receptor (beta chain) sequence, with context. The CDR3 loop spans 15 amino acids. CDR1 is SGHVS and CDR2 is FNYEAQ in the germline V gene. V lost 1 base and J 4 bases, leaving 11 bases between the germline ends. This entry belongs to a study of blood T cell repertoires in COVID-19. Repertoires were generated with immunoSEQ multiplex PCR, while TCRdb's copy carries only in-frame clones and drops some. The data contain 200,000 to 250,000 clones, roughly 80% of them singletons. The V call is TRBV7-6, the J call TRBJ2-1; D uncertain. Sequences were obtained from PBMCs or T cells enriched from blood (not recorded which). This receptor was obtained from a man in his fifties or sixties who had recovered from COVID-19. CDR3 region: CASSLVAVLYNEQFF. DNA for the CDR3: TGTGCCAGCAGCTTAGTGGCGGTTCTGTACAATGAGCAGTTCTTC.